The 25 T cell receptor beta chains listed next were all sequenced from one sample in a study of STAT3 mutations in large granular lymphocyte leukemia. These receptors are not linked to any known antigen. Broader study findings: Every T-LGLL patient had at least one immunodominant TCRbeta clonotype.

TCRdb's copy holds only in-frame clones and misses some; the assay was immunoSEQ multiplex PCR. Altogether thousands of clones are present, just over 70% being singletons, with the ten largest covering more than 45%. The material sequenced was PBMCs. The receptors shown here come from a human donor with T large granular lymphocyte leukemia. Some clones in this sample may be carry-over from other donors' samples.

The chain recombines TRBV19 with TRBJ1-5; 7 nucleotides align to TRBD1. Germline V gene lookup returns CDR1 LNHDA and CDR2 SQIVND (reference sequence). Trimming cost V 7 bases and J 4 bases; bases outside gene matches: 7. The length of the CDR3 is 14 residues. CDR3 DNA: TGTGCCAGTACCCCATCGGGACAGAATCAGCCCCAGCATTTT. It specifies CASTPSGQNQPQHF.

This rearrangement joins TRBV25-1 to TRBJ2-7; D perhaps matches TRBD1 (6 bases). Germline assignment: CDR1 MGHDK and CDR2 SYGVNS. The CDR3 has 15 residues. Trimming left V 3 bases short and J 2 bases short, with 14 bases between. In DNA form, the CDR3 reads TGTGCCAGCAGTGAGCGGGCAGGGGTCACCTACGAGCAGTACTTC. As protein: CASSERAGVTYEQYF.

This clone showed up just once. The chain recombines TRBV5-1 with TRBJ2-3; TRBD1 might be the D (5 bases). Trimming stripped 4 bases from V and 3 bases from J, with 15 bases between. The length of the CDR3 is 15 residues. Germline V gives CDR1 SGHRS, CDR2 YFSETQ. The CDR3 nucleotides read TGCGCCAGCAGCCCTTTAGGGGATAGGACAGATACGCAGTATTTT. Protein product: CASSPLGDRTDTQYF.

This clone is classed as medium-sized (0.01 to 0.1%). The CDR3 sequence is CATSSRTWGTQYF. For the CDR3, the DNA is TGTGCCACCAGCAGCCGAACTTGGGGGACCCAGTACTTC. The V call is TRBV15, the J call TRBJ2-5; D remains ambiguous. V was trimmed by 3 bases and J by 7 bases, leaving 12 bases between them. This CDR3 has 13 residues. CDR1 and CDR2 from the germline V gene are LNHNV and YYDKDF (reference sequence).

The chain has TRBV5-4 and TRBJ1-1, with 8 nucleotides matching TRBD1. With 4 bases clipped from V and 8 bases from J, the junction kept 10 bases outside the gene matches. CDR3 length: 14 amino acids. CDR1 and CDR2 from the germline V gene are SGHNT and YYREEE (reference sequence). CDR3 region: CASSIGQGRFEAFF. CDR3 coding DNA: TGTGCCAGCAGCATCGGACAGGGTCGGTTCGAAGCTTTCTTT.

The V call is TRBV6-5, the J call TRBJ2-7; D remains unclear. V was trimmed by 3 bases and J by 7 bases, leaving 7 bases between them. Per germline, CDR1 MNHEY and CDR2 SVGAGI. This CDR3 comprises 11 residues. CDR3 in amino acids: CASSYGREQYF. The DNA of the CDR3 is TGTGCCAGCAGTTATGGTCGGGAGCAGTACTTC.

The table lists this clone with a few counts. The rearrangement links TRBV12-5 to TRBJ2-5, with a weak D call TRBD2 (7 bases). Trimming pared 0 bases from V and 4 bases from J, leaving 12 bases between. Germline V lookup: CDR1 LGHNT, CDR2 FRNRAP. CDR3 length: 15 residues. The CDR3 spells CASGLVLGGRETQYF. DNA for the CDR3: TGTGCTAGTGGTTTGGTACTGGGGGGGCGAGAGACCCAGTACTTC.

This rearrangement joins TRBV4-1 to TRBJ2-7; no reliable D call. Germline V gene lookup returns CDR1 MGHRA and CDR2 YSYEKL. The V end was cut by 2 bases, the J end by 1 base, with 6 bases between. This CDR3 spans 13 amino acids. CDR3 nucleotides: TGCGCCAGCAGCCAAACACAGTCCTACGAGCAGTACTTC. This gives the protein CASSQTQSYEQYF.

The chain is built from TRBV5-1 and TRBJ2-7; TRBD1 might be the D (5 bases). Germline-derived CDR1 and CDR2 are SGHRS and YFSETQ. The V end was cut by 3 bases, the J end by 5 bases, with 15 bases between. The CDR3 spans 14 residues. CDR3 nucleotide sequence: TGCGCCAGCAGCTCAGGCAGGGTCGGCGACGAGCAGTACTTC. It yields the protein CASSSGRVGDEQYF.

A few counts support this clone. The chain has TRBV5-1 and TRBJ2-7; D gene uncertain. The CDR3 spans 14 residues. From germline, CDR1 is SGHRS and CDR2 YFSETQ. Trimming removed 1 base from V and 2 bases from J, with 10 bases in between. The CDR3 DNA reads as TGCGCCAGCAGCTTGAACTTAGGTCCCTACGAGCAGTACTTC. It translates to CASSLNLGPYEQYF.

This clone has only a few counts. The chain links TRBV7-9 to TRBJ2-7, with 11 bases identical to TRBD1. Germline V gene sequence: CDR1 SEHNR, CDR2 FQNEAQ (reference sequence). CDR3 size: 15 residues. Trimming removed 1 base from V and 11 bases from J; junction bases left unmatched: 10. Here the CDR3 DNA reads TGTGCCAGCAGCTTAGGGGGACAGGGGGGCGTGAGGAAGTACTTC. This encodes CASSLGGQGGVRKYF. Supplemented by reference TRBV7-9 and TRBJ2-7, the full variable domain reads DTGVSQNPRHKITKRGQNVTFRCDPISEHNRLYWYRQTLGQGPEFLTYFQNEAQLEKSRLLSDRFSAERPKGSFSTLEIQRTEQGDSAMYLCASSLGGQGGVRKYFGPGTRLTVT.

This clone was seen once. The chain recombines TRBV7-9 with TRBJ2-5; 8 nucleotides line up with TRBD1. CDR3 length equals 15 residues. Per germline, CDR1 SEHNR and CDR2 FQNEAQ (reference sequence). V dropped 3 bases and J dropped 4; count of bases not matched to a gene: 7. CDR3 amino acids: CASSLHGTGGETQYF. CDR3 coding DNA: TGTGCCAGCAGCTTGCATGGGACAGGCGGAGAGACCCAGTACTTC.

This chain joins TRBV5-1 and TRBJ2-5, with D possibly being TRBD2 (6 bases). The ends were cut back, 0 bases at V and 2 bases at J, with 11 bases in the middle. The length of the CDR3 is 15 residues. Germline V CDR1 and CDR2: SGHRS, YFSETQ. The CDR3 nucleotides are TGCGCCAGCAGCTTGGTTGTCGGGACTCAAGAGACCCAGTACTTC. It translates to CASSLVVGTQETQYF.

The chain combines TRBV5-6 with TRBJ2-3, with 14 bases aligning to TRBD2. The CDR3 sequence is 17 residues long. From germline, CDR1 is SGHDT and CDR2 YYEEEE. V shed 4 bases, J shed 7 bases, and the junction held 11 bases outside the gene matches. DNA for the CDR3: TGTGCCAGCAGCCTCGGGACTAGCGGGGGCGTCTTAAATACGCAGTATTTT. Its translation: CASSLGTSGGVLNTQYF. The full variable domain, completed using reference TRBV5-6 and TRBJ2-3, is DAGVTQSPTHLIKTRGQQVTLRCSPKSGHDTVSWYQQALGQGPQFIFQYYEEEERQRGNFPDRFSGHQFPNYSSELNVNALLLGDSALYLCASSLGTSGGVLNTQYFGPGTRLTVL.

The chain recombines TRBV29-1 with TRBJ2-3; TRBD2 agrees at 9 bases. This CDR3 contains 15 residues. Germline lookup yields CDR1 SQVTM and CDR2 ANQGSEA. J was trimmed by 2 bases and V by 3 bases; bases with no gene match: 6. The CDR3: CSVDSSGDLTDTQYF. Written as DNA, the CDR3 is TGCAGCGTTGATTCTAGCGGGGACCTCACAGATACGCAGTATTTT.

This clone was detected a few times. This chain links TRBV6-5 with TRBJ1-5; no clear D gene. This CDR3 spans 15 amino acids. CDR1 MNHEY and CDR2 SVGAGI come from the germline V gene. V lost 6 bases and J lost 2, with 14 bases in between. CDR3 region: CASSLGSEGNQPQHF. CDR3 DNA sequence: TGTGCCAGCAGCCTTGGTTCAGAGGGCAATCAGCCCCAGCATTTT.

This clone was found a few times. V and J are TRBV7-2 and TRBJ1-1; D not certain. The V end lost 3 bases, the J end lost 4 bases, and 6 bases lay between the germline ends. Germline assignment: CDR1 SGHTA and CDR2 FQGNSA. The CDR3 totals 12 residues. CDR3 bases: TGTGCCAGCAGCTTTTACAGCACTGAAGCTTTCTTT. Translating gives CASSFYSTEAFF.

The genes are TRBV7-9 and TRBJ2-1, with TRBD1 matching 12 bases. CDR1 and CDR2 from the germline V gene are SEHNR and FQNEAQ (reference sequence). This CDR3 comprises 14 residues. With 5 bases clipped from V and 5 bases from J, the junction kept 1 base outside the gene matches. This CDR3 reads CASSGDRGHNEQFF. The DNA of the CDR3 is TGTGCCAGCAGCGGGGACAGGGGGCACAATGAGCAGTTCTTC. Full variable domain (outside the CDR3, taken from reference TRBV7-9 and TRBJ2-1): DTGVSQNPRHKITKRGQNVTFRCDPISEHNRLYWYRQTLGQGPEFLTYFQNEAQLEKSRLLSDRFSAERPKGSFSTLEIQRTEQGDSAMYLCASSGDRGHNEQFFGPGTRLTVL.

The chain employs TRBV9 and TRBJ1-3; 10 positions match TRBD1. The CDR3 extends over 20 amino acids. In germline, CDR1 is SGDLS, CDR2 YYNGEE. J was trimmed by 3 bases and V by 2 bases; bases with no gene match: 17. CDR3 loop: CASSVTGTGEVDWNGNTIYF. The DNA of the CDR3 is TGTGCCAGCAGCGTCACCGGGACAGGGGAGGTGGACTGGAATGGAAACACCATATATTTT.

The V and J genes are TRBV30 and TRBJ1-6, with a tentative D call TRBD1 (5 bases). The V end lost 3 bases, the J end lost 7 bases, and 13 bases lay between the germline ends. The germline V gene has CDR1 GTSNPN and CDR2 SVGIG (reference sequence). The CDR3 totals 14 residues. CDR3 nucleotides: TGTGCCTGGAGGGCTGACAGTGTAAATTCACCCCTCCACTTT. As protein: CAWRADSVNSPLHF.

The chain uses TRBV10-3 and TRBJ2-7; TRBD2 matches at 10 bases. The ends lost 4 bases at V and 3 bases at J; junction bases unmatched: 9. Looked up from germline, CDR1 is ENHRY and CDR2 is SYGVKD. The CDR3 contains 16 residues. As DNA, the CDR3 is TGTGCCATCAGTGGCTCCGGGACTAGCGCCGACTACGAGCAGTACTTC. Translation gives CAISGSGTSADYEQYF.

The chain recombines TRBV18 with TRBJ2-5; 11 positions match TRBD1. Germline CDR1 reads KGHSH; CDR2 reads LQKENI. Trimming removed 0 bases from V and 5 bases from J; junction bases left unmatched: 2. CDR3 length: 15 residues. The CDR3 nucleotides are TGTGCCAGCTCACCACCGAGGGACAGGGGGGAGACCCAGTACTTC. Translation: CASSPPRDRGETQYF.

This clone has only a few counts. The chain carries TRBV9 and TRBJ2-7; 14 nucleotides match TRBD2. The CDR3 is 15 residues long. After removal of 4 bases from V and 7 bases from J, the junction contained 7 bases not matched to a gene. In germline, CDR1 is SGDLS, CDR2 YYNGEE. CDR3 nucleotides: TGTGCCAGCAGCTCGACGGGACTAGCGGGGGCGGAGCAGTACTTC. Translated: CASSSTGLAGAEQYF.

In DNA form, the CDR3 reads TGTGCCAGCAGTTACGGTTCACGGGAGTGGGTAGATACGCAGTATTTT. This translates into CASSYGSREWVDTQYF. The chain joins TRBV6-5 to TRBJ2-3, with a possible D match to TRBD2 (6 bases). Trimming removed 2 bases at V and 5 bases at J, with 17 bases between. The CDR3 extends over 16 amino acids. In germline, CDR1 is MNHEY, CDR2 SVGAGI.

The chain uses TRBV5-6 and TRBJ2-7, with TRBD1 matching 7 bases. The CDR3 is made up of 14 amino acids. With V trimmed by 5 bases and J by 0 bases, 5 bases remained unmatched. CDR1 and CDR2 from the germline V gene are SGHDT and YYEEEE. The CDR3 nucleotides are TGTGCCAGCAGATCGACAGGGAGCTCCTACGAGCAGTACTTC. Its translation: CASRSTGSSYEQYF. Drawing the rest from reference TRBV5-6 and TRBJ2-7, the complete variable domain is DAGVTQSPTHLIKTRGQQVTLRCSPKSGHDTVSWYQQALGQGPQFIFQYYEEEERQRGNFPDRFSGHQFPNYSSELNVNALLLGDSALYLCASRSTGSSYEQYFGPGTRLTVT.